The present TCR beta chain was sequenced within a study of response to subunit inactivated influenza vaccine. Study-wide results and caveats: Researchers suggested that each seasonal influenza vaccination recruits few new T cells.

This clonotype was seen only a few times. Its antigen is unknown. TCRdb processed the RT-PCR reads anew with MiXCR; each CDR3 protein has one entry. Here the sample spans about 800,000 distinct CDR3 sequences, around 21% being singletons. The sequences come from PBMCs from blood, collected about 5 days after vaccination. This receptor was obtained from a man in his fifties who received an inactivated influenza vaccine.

CDR3: CSARDKGFATEAFF. The CDR3 region has the DNA TGCAGTGCTAGAGACAAGGGTTTTGCCACTGAAGCTTTCTTT. The chain joins TRBV20-1 to TRBJ1-1; D ambiguous. Per the germline V gene, CDR1 is DFQATT and CDR2 is SNEGSKA (reference sequence). With 0 bases removed from V and 4 bases from J, the gap between germline ends came to 12 bases. The CDR3 consists of 14 residues.